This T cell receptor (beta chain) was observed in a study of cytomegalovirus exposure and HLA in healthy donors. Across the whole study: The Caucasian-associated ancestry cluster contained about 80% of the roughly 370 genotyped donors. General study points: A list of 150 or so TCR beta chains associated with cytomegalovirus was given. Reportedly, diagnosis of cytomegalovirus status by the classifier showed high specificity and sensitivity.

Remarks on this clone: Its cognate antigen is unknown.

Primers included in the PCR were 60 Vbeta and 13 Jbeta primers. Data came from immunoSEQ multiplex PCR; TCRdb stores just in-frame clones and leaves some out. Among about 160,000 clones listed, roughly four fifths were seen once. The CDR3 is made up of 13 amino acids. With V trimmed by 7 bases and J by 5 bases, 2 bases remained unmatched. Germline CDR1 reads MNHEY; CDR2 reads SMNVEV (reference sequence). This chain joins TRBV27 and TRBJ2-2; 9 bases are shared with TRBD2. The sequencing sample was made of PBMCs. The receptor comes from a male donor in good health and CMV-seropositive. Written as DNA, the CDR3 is TGTGCCAGCATTAGCGGGGGAACCGGGGAGCTGTTTTTT. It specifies CASISGGTGELFF.